Here is one T cell receptor (beta chain) with its context. The identical CDR3 is also encoded by other nucleotide sequences in the sample. The data were taken from a study of T cell changes during pregnancy in multiple sclerosis. Germline V gene lookup returns CDR1 MNHEY and CDR2 SVGAGI. This CDR3 is 15 amino acids long. The junction had 4 bases not matched to a gene; V was cut back by 6 bases and J by 2 bases. Libraries were prepared by immunoSEQ multiplex PCR; TCRdb keeps only in-frame clonotypes and omits some of them. The sample has roughly 93,000 clones, approximately 90% seen once. This chain links TRBV6-5 with TRBJ2-2; 9 bases line up with TRBD1. Material: peripheral blood, obtained before pregnancy. The sequence was obtained from a female donor with multiple sclerosis, enrolled in a pregnancy study. The CDR3 here is CASRRDRANTGELFF. DNA of the CDR3: TGTGCCAGCAGGCGGGACAGGGCTAACACCGGGGAGCTGTTTTTT.